Reported below is one TCR beta chain. It has no known antigen specificity. Base qualities are missing; no much larger clone stands one base away. At diagnosis, tumor, uninvolved tumor-adjacent lung and peripheral blood were collected and then preserved as a mix of FFPE and fresh-frozen material. For TCR repertoire profiling, blood samples were analyzed in the form of peripheral blood mononuclear cells. This entry comes from a study of T cells in localized non-small cell lung cancer (dated by TCRdb to 2020 to 2022). General notes on the study: The study examined T cell repertoires in under 300 patients with early-stage NSCLC and compared tumors with uninvolved tumor-adjacent lungs. The cohort consisted of approximately 240 treatment-naive NSCLC patients whose localized lung tumors had been resected. Of the NSCLC patients, fewer than 150 were male and approximately 97 were female, and the mean age was approximately 66 years. The study at large found these results: The highest T cell clonality was observed in uninvolved tumor-adjacent lung, where clonality exceeded that of tumor, suggesting that antigenic responses were more focused in uninvolved tumor-adjacent lung. Because multi-region tumor sequencing was not done, intratumor heterogeneity could not be ruled out. A median of around 50 of the top 100 tumor clones were detected in paired uninvolved adjacent lung, and under 30 of these tumor clones were also found among the top 100 clones of the paired uninvolved adjacent lung. Because of the exploratory design, TCR variables were selected using unadjusted p-values without false-discovery rate correction. Higher blood T cell density associated with longer overall survival, while higher adjacent-lung clonality associated with shorter survival.

TCR beta CDR3 regions were sequenced from DNA using the immunoSEQ Assay. Concerning the study's data processing: To compute T cell density, TCR beta template counts were normalized to usable DNA, which was estimated by amplifying housekeeping genes. The preseqR package was used to estimate richness by extrapolating to 400,000 templates for PBMC samples and to 120,000 templates for tissue samples. Clonality was calculated as one minus Pielou's evenness. Tissue-enriched TCRs were identified by differential abundance testing using productive amino-acid clonotypes, minimum total count 5 and alpha 0.1. The Jaccard Index and the Morisita Overlap Index were used to quantify repertoire overlap between compartments. GLIPH grouped TCR beta CDR3s together with public tetramer-defined viral CDR3s, and a viral motif had to include at least three viral sequences and show V-gene enrichment. This immuneACCESS table, as held by TCRdb, lists in-frame sequences with V and J called but not all clones. Of the missing ones, under half trace to an unresolved V gene in checked studies; the others have no known cause. That table supplies the V and J calls and clone size; D and trimming were determined from the DNA. Across this sample there are about 12,000 clones, with approximately 84% seen only once. Roughly 28% of the sample goes to the ten largest clones.

The source is a male donor aged 60 or over with stage I squamous cell lung carcinoma. The sequencing used peripheral blood, collected before any cancer treatment.

The DNA sequence follows: TGTGCCTGGAGTCCCGGGACAGGCTACGAGCAGTACTTC. The translation is CAWSPGTGYEQYF. Rearrangement joined TRBV30 to TRBJ2-7; a stretch of 8 junction bases matches TRBD1. The germline V gene (reference sequence) specifies GTSNPN as CDR1 and SVGIG as CDR2. Compared with germline, V lacks 2 bases and J lacks 3 bases; bases without a gene match: 3. Spanning cysteine to phenylalanine, the CDR3 consists of 13 amino acids. Only the CDR3 region is kept as DNA, spanning 39 bases read in frame from base 1.